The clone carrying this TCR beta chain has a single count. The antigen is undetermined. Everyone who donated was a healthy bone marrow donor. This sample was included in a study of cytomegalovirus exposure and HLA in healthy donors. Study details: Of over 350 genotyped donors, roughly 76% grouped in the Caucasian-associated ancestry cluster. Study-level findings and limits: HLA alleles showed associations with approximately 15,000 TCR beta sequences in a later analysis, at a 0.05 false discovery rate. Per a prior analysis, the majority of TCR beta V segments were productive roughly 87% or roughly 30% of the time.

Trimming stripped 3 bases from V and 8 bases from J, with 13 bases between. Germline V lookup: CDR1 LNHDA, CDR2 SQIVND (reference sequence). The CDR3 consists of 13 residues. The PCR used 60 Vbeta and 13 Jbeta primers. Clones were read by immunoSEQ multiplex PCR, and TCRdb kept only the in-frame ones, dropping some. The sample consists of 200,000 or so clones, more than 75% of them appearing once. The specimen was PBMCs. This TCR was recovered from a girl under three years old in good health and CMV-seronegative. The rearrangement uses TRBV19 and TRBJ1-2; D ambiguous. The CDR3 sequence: CASSIGRESGYTF. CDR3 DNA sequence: TGTGCCAGTAGTATTGGGAGGGAAAGCGGCTACACCTTC.